These T cell receptor beta chains were read from a single sample in a study of cytomegalovirus exposure and HLA in healthy donors. Method: immunoSEQ multiplex PCR; TCRdb's copy keeps in-frame clones and lacks some. The table records 120,000 to 150,000 clones, 60% to 85% of them present only once. Sequencing input: PBMCs. These receptors were taken from a man in his forties in good health and CMV-seropositive. Each CDR3 is given with its conserved first and last residue. The order of the fields is J gene, V gene, CDR3 protein.

TRBJ2-5,TRBV9,CASSVSASGTQETQYF
TRBJ1-3,TRBV5-1,CASSLEGANTIYF
TRBJ1-5,TRBV28,CASSSTGMGQPQHF
TRBJ1-1,TRBV18,CASSSRTGGVITNTEAFF
TRBJ2-3,TRBV7-9,CASSPAGRDTDTQYF
TRBJ2-2,TRBV19,CATSDLLAWSRGELFF
TRBJ2-7,TRBV9,CASSPGTSGVPYEQYF
TRBJ2-5,TRBV25-1,CATRQEQETQYF
TRBJ1-1,TRBV5-4,CASSLQTPMNTEAFF
TRBJ2-3,TRBV6-5,CASQDSGRARDTQYF
TRBJ2-1,TRBV11-1,CASSVARYNEQFF
TRBJ2-5,TRBV18,CASSPVAGDGETQYF
TRBJ1-5,TRBV28,CASSFLDRGRNNQPQHF